The source of this T cell receptor (beta chain) is a study of human CD8 memory T cell subsets. A negative magnetic separation step was used to enrich total CD8+ T cells. Total RNA was taken from over 140,000 sorted CD8+ T cells, in duplicate, per subset. CDR1 LGHNA and CDR2 YSLEER come from the germline V gene. This CDR3 region has 16 residues. Libraries of TCR beta chains were produced by 5' RACE (UMI-labeled). Reanalyzing the 5' RACE reads, TCRdb keeps one entry per CDR3 protein, without DNA. The clone table shows 9,000 to 15,000 distinct CDR3 sequences, with the ten largest holding about 14%. Input material: CD8+ T cells from PBMCs. The receptor was isolated from a human donor in good health. The J gene is TRBJ2-7, the V gene TRBV4-3; without DNA, the TCRdb call of TRBD1 cannot be checked. The CDR3: CASSQDSWDRGSEQYF.